This T cell receptor (beta chain) was identified during a study of beta chain features in type 1 diabetes. Study-wide points: A greater similarity of naive, central memory and Treg TCRB repertoires was seen among patients than among healthy donors.

Expressed TCRB transcripts were sequenced, since all the RNA that had been isolated was reverse transcribed. It was found that naive, central memory and regulatory T cell samples averaged about 4 million reads. Sequencing was performed with immunoSEQ multiplex PCR; in TCRdb, only in-frame clones are kept and a portion is missing. The sample consists of 300,000 to 350,000 clones, 7.5% to 9% of them appearing once. There are a few counts of this clone. The target antigen is unknown. The CDR3 covers 16 residues. Per the germline V gene, CDR1 is SGHNT and CDR2 is YENEEA. Trimming took 5 bases from V and 4 from J, leaving 18 bases between them. CD4+ cells of the naive, central memory, regulatory and stem cell-like memory types were sorted via CD45RO/CCR7/CD25/CD127/CD95/CD27.

The sequenced material came from central memory CD4+ T cells from blood. The TCR was taken from a young woman in good health. The V gene is TRBV11-3, the J gene TRBJ2-1, with a weak D call TRBD1 (6 bases). The CDR3 sequence is CASSRGGRGDYNEQFF. As DNA, the CDR3 is TGTGCCAGCAGCCGTGGGGGCCGCGGCGATTACAATGAGCAGTTCTTC.